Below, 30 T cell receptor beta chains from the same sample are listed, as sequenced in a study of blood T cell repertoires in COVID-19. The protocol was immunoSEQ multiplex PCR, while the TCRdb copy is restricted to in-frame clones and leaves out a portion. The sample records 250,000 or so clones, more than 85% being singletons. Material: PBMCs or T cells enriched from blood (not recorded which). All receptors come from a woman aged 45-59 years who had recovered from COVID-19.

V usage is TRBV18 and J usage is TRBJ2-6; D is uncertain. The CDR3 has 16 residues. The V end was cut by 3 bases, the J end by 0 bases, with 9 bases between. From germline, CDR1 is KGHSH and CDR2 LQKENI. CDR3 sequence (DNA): TGTGCCAGCTCACCCCTGATCAGCTCTGGGGCCAACGTCCTGACTTTC. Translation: CASSPLISSGANVLTF.

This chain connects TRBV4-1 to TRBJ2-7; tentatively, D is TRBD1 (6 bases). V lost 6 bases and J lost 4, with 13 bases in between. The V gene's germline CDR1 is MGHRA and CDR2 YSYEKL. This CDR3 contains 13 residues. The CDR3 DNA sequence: TGCGCCAGCAGACCCGACAGGAGTTACGAGCAGTACTTC. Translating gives CASRPDRSYEQYF.

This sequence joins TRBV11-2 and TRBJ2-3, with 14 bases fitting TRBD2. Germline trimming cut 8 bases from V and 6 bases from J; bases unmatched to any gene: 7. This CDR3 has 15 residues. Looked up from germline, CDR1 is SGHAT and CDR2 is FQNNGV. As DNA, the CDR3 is TGTGCCAGCGGCAGACTAGCGGGAGGGGGGGATACGCAGTATTTT. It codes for CASGRLAGGGDTQYF.

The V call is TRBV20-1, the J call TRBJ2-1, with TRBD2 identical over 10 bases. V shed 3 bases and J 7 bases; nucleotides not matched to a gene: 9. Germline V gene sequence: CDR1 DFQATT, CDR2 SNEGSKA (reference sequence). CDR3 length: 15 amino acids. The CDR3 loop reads CSASLAGLAVNEQFF. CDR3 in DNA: TGCAGTGCTAGTCTGGCAGGACTAGCGGTAAATGAGCAGTTCTTC.

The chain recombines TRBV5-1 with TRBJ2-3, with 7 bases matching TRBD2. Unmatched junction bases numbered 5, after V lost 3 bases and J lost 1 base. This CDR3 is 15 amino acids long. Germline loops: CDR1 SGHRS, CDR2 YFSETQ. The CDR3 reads CASSSGLGRTDTQYF. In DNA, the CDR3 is TGCGCCAGCAGCTCTGGACTAGGACGCACAGATACGCAGTATTTT. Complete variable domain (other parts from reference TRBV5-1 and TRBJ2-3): KAGVTQTPRYLIKTRGQQVTLSCSPISGHRSVSWYQQTPGQGLQFLFEYFSETQRNKGNFPGRFSGRQFSNSRSEMNVSTLELGDSALYLCASSSGLGRTDTQYFGPGTRLTVL.

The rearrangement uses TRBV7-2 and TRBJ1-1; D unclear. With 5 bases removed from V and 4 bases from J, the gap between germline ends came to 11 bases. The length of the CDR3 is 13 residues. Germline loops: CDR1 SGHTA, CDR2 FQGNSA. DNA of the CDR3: TGTGCCAGCAGCCCCCTACCCGTCACTGAAGCTTTCTTT. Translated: CASSPLPVTEAFF.

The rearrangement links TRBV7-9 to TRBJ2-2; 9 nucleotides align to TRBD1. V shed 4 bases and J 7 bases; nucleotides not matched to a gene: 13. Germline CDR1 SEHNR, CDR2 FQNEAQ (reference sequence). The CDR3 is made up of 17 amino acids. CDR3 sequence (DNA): TGTGCCAGCAGCTCCCGGGACAGGGCCTTAAAGGGCGGGGAGCTGTTTTTT. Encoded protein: CASSSRDRALKGGELFF.

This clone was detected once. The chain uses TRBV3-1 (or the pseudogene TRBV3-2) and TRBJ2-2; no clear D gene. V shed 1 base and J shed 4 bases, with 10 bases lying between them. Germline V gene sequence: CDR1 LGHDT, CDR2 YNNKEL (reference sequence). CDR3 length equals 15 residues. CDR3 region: CASSQAIGSTGELFF. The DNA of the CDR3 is TGTGCCAGCAGCCAAGCGATCGGGTCCACCGGGGAGCTGTTTTTT.

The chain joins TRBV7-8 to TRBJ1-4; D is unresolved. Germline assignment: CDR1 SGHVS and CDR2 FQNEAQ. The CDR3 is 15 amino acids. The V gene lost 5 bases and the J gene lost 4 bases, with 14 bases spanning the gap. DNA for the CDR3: TGTGCCAGCAGCCTCGTTCGGGGAATTAATGAAAAACTGTTTTTT. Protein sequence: CASSLVRGINEKLFF.

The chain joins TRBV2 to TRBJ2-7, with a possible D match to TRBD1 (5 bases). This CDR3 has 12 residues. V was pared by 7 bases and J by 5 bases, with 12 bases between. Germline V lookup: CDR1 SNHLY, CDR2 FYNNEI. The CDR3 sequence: CASNRRVHEQYF. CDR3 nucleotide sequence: TGTGCCAGCAATCGCAGGGTCCACGAGCAGTACTTC. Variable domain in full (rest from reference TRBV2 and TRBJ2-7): EPEVTQTPSHQVTQMGQEVILRCVPISNHLYFYWYRQILGQKVEFLVSFYNNEISEKSEIFDDQFSVERPDGSNFTLKIRSTKLEDSAMYFCASNRRVHEQYFGPGTRLTVT.

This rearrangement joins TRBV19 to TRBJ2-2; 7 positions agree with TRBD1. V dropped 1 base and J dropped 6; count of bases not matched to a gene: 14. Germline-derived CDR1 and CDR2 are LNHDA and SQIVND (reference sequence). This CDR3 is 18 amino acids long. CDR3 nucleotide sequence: TGTGCCAGTAGTATAGGCTTCAGGGGGACCGTCGTAGCCGGGGAGCTGTTTTTT. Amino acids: CASSIGFRGTVVAGELFF.

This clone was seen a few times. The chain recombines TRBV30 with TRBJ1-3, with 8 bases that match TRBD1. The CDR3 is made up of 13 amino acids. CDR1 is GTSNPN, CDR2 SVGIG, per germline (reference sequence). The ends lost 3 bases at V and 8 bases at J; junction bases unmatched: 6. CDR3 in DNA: TGTGCCTGGAGGATGGACAGGGTGGACACCATATATTTT. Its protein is CAWRMDRVDTIYF. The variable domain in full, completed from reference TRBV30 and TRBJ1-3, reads SQTIHQWPATLVQPVGSPLSLECTVEGTSNPNLYWYRQAAGRGLQLLFYSVGIGQISSEVPQNLSASRPQDRQFILSSKKLLLSDSGFYLCAWRMDRVDTIYFGEGSWLTVV.

The CDR3 DNA reads as TGCAGTGCTAGTGGGCTAGCGGAAGGAACCGGGGAGCTGTTTTTT. Amino acid sequence: CSASGLAEGTGELFF. The V gene is TRBV20-1, the J gene TRBJ2-2, with 7 positions matching TRBD2. The ends lost 3 bases at V and 5 bases at J; junction bases unmatched: 9. Germline assignment: CDR1 DFQATT and CDR2 SNEGSKA (reference sequence). The CDR3 totals 15 residues.

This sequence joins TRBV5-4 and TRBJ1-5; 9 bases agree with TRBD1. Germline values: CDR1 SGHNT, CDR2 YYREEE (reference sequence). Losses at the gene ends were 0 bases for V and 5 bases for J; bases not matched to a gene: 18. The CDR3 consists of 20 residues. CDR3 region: CASSLVLDRGFTLADQPQHF. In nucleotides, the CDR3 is TGTGCCAGCAGCTTGGTGCTGGACAGGGGTTTCACATTAGCGGATCAGCCCCAGCATTTT.

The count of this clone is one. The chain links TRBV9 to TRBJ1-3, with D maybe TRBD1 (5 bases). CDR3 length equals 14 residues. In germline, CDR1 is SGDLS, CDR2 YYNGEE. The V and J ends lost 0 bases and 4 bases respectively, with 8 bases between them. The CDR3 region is CASSVAQGGNTIYF. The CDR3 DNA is TGTGCCAGCAGCGTAGCCCAGGGAGGAAACACCATATATTTT.

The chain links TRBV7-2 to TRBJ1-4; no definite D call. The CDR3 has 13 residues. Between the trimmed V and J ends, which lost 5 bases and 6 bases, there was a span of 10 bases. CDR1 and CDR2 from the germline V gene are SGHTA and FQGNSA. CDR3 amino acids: CASSADVDEKLFF. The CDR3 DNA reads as TGTGCCAGCAGCGCGGATGTGGATGAAAAACTGTTTTTT.

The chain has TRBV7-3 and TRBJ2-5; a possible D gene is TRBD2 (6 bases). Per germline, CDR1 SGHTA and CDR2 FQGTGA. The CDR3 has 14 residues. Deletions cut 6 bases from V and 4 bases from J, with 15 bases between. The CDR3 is CASRDYGGGETQYF. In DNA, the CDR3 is TGTGCCAGCAGGGACTACGGAGGTGGAGAGACCCAGTACTTC.

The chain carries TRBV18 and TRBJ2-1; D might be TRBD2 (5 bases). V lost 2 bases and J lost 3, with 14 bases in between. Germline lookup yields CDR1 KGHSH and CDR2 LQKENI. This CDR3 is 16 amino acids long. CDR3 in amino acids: CASSPGSLGNYNEQFF. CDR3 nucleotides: TGTGCCAGCTCACCAGGGAGTCTGGGAAACTACAATGAGCAGTTCTTC.

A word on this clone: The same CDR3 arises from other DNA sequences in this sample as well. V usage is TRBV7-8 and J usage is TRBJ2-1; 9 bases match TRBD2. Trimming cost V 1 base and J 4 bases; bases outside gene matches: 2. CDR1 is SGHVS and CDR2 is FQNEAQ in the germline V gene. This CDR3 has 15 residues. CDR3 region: CASSLGLAGYNEQFF. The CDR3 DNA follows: TGTGCCAGCAGCTTAGGCCTAGCGGGGTACAATGAGCAGTTCTTC.

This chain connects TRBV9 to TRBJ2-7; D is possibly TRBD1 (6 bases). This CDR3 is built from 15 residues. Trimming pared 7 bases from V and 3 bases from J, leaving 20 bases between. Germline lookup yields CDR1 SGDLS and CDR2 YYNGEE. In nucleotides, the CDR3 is TGTGCCAGCGGCCCGGCAGGGGCTGTAGGCTACGAGCAGTACTTC. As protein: CASGPAGAVGYEQYF. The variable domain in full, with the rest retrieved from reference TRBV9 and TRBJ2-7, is DSGVTQTPKHLITATGQRVTLRCSPRSGDLSVYWYQQSLDQGLQFLIQYYNGEERAKGNILERFSAQQFPDLHSELNLSSLELGDSALYFCASGPAGAVGYEQYFGPGTRLTVT.

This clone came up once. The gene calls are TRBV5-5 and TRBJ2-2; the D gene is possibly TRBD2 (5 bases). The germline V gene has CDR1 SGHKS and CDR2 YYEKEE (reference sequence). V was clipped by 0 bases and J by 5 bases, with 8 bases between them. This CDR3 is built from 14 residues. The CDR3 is CASSLAPGTGELFF. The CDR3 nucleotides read TGTGCCAGCAGCTTGGCTCCGGGGACCGGGGAGCTGTTTTTT.

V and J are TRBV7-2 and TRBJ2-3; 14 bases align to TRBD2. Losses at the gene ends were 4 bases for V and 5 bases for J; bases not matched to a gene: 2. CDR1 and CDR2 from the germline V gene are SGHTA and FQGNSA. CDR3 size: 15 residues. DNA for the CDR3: TGTGCCAGCAGCTCGGGACTAGCGGGAGAAGATACGCAGTATTTT. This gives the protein CASSSGLAGEDTQYF.

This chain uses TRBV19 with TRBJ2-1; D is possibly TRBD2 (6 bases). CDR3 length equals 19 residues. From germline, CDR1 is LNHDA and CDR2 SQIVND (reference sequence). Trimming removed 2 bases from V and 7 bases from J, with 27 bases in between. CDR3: CASSIRGQGSGFSRNEQFF. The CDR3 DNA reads TGTGCCAGTAGTATACGAGGGCAGGGAAGCGGGTTTTCCCGAAATGAGCAGTTCTTC.

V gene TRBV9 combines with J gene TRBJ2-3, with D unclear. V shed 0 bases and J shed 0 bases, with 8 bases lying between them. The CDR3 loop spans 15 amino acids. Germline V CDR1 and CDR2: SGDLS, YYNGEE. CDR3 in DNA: TGTGCCAGCAGCGTAGGACACACTAGCACAGATACGCAGTATTTT. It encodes CASSVGHTSTDTQYF.

This CDR3 is CASSPPSAGADTQYF. DNA of the CDR3: TGTGCCAGCAGCCCCCCGAGTGCTGGGGCGGATACGCAGTATTTT. The chain carries TRBV3-1 (or the pseudogene TRBV3-2) and TRBJ2-3, with D possibly TRBD1 on 5 matching bases. Germline V CDR1 and CDR2: LGHDT, YNNKEL (reference sequence). The CDR3 contains 15 residues. Trimming took off 4 bases at V and 6 bases at J, with 17 bases between the two ends.

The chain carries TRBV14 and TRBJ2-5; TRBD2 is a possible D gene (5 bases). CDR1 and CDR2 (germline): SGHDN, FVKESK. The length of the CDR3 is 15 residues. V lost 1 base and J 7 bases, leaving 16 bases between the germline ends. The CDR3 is CASSQVVGGWGTQYF. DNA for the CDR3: TGTGCCAGCAGCCAAGTCGTTGGCGGGTGGGGGACCCAGTACTTC.

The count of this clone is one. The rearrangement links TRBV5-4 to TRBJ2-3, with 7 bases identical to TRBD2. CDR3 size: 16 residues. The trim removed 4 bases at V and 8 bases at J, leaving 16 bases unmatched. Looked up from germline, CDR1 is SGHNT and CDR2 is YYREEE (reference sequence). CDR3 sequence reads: CASSPRRSGALGTQYF. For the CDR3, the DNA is TGTGCCAGCAGCCCCCGGAGAAGCGGGGCGCTGGGTACGCAGTATTTT.

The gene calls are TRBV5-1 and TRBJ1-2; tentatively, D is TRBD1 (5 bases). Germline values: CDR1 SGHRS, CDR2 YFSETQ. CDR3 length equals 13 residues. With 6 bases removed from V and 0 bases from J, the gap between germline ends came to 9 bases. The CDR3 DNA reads TGCGCCAGCAAGGGGATTACTAACTATGGCTACACCTTC. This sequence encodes CASKGITNYGYTF.

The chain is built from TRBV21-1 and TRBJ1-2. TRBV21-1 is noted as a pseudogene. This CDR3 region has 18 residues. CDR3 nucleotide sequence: TGTGCCAGCAGCAAAGAGACTAGACCGACAGAGCCGGAGGGTGGCTACACCTTC. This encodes CASSKETRPTEPEGGYTF.

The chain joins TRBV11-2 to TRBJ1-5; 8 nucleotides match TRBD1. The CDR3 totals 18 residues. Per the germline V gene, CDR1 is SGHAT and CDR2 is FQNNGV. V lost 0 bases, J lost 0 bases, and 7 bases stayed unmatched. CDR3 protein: CASSLDGRGLYSNQPQHF. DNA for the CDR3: TGTGCCAGCAGCTTAGATGGCAGGGGGCTTTATAGCAATCAGCCCCAGCATTTT.